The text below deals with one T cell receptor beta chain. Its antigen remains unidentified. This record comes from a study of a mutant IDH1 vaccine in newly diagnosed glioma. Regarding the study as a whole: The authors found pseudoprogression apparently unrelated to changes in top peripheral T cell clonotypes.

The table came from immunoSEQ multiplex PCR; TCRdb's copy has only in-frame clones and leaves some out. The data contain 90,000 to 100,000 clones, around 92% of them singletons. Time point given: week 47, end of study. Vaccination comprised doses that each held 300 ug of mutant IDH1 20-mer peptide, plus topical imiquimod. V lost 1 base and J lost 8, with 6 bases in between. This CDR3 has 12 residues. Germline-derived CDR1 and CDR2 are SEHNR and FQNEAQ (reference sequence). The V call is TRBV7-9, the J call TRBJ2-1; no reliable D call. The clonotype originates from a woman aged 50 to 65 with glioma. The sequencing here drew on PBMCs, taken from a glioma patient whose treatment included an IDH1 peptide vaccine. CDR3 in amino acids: CASSLEGDEQFF. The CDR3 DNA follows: TGTGCCAGCAGCTTAGAGGGTGATGAGCAGTTCTTC.